The 28 T cell receptor beta chains below all came from one sample that was sequenced in a study of cytomegalovirus exposure and HLA in healthy donors. PCR employed 60 Vbeta and 13 Jbeta primers. The assay was immunoSEQ multiplex PCR, and TCRdb's table has in-frame clones only and misses some. The table shows over 150,000 clones, with 77% occurring only once. Sequenced material: PBMCs. The origin of the receptors is a middle-aged woman in good health and CMV-seropositive.

The chain is built from TRBV18 and TRBJ2-5; D remains ambiguous. Germline lookup yields CDR1 KGHSH and CDR2 LQKENI. The ends were cut back, 2 bases at V and 1 base at J, with 5 bases in the middle. The CDR3 extends over 13 amino acids. The CDR3 loop is CASSPIFQETQYF. CDR3 nucleotides: TGTGCCAGCTCACCAATATTCCAAGAGACCCAGTACTTC.

This clone was observed a few times. The chain couples TRBV12-5 to TRBJ2-7; D is possibly TRBD1 (5 bases). The germline CDR1 and CDR2 sequences are LGHNT and FRNRAP. Trimming took off 3 bases at V and 3 bases at J, with 15 bases between the two ends. There are 15 residues in the CDR3. The CDR3 sequence is CASGFGAVQSYEQYF. The CDR3 DNA follows: TGTGCTAGTGGTTTTGGGGCTGTACAGAGCTACGAGCAGTACTTC.

This clone was seen a few times. The V call is TRBV6-6, the J call TRBJ2-1, with 9 bases matching TRBD1. Germline V gene data show CDR1 as MNHNY and CDR2 as SVGAGI (reference sequence). The CDR3 is 15 amino acids. The V segment lost 4 bases and the J segment 7 bases; nucleotides outside the gene matches: 8. CDR3 protein: CASSWPGQGENEQFF. The CDR3, as DNA: TGTGCCAGCAGTTGGCCGGGACAGGGTGAGAATGAGCAGTTCTTC.

The table lists this clone with a count of one. The chain uses TRBV30 and TRBJ2-3; TRBD2 might be the D (5 bases). V dropped 4 bases and J dropped 0 bases, with 14 bases sitting between them. Looked up from germline, CDR1 is GTSNPN and CDR2 is SVGIG (reference sequence). CDR3 length equals 15 residues. The CDR3 bases are TGTGCCTGGACCCTTGACTACCAGAGCACAGATACGCAGTATTTT. Its translation is CAWTLDYQSTDTQYF.

The chain employs TRBV15 and TRBJ2-5, with 7 bases that match TRBD1. V shed 6 bases, J shed 5 bases, and the junction held 6 bases outside the gene matches. Germline CDR1 reads LNHNV; CDR2 reads YYDKDF (reference sequence). There are 13 residues in the CDR3. CDR3 residues: CATRQGVMETQYF. In nucleotides, the CDR3 is TGTGCCACCAGGCAGGGGGTTATGGAGACCCAGTACTTC.

This chain links TRBV18 with TRBJ2-1, with no clear D. CDR3 size: 15 residues. Germline CDR1 and CDR2: KGHSH and LQKENI. V dropped 2 bases and J dropped 3 bases, with 11 bases sitting between them. CDR3 protein: CASSPNAMYYNEQFF. In DNA, the CDR3 is TGTGCCAGCTCACCAAACGCTATGTACTACAATGAGCAGTTCTTC.

This chain uses TRBV28 with TRBJ2-3, with TRBD2 as a possible D gene (7 bases). V lost 3 bases and J lost 6, with 13 bases in between. The CDR3 has 14 amino acids. CDR1 and CDR2 (germline): MDHEN, SYDVKM. Here the CDR3 reads CASSFSRGGDTQYF. CDR3 sequence (DNA): TGTGCCAGCAGTTTTTCGAGGGGGGGGGATACGCAGTATTTT.

The V gene is TRBV15, the J gene TRBJ2-2; possibly TRBD2 for D (6 bases). Between the trimmed V and J ends, which lost 0 bases and 6 bases, there was a span of 14 bases. The CDR3 is made up of 16 amino acids. Germline CDR1 LNHNV, CDR2 YYDKDF (reference sequence). CDR3 amino acids: CATSREGGVNPGELFF. The CDR3 nucleotides are TGTGCCACCAGCAGAGAAGGAGGGGTCAACCCCGGGGAGCTGTTTTTT.

This clone has ten or more counts. The rearrangement links TRBV5-1 to TRBJ2-1, with TRBD2 matching over 9 bases. Per germline, CDR1 SGHRS and CDR2 YFSETQ. The CDR3 loop spans 14 amino acids. The J segment lost 2 bases and the V segment lost 6 bases, leaving 3 bases of the junction unmatched. CDR3 nucleotides: TGCGCCAGCACAGCGGGGGGAACCTACAATGAGCAGTTCTTC. Its protein product is CASTAGGTYNEQFF.

The chain carries TRBV7-8 and TRBJ1-5, with no clear D. CDR3 size: 15 residues. CDR1 SGHVS and CDR2 FQNEAQ come from the germline V gene. Trimming stripped 5 bases from V and 5 bases from J, with 16 bases between. The CDR3: CASSPAGYLDQPQHF. CDR3 DNA: TGTGCCAGCAGCCCCGCGGGGTATCTCGATCAGCCCCAGCATTTT.

The chain combines TRBV5-4 with TRBJ2-7; perhaps TRBD1 as D (6 bases). The V end was cut by 4 bases, the J end by 3 bases, with 11 bases between. CDR1 is SGHNT, CDR2 YYREEE, per germline (reference sequence). This CDR3 is built from 13 residues. Written as DNA, the CDR3 is TGTGCCAGCAGCATACAGGGAGTCTACGAGCAGTACTTC. Translated, it gives CASSIQGVYEQYF.

V and J are TRBV7-8 and TRBJ1-6; the D is unclear. Trimming removed 5 bases from V and 8 bases from J, with 7 bases in between. The length of the CDR3 is 12 residues. Germline lookup yields CDR1 SGHVS and CDR2 FQNEAQ. The CDR3 DNA is TGTGCCAGCAGCCCCCGGTATTCACCCCTCCACTTT. Its translation is CASSPRYSPLHF.

This clone was counted a single time. The V call is TRBV30, the J call TRBJ1-5; 8 bases map to TRBD1. The junction had 6 bases not matched to a gene; V was cut back by 3 bases and J by 2 bases. CDR3 length equals 15 residues. Germline CDR1 GTSNPN, CDR2 SVGIG (reference sequence). CDR3 DNA: TGTGCCTGGAGCGGACAGGGAGGCGGCAATCAGCCCCAGCATTTT. This sequence encodes CAWSGQGGGNQPQHF.

The V and J genes are TRBV7-9 and TRBJ2-1; no firm D call. Germline CDR1 SEHNR, CDR2 FQNEAQ (reference sequence). V shed 0 bases and J shed 6 bases, with 9 bases lying between them. CDR3 length: 14 amino acids. CDR3: CASSLAGSGNEQFF. DNA of the CDR3: TGTGCCAGCAGCTTAGCTGGGTCGGGCAATGAGCAGTTCTTC.

The CDR3 is CASSPRRRGSDTQYF. DNA of the CDR3: TGTGCCAGCAGCCCCCGACGGAGAGGATCGGATACGCAGTATTTT. J is TRBJ2-3 and V is TRBV5-4, with unresolved D. The germline V gene encodes CDR1 SGHNT and CDR2 YYREEE (reference sequence). The CDR3 contains 15 residues. The V end was cut by 4 bases, the J end by 6 bases, with 18 bases between.

This clone has a handful of counts. CDR3 coding DNA: TGTGCCACCAGCACCGGGATTTACAATCAGCCCCAGCATTTT. Translated: CATSTGIYNQPQHF. This chain links TRBV15 with TRBJ1-5; D is uncertain. Germline V gene lookup returns CDR1 LNHNV and CDR2 YYDKDF (reference sequence). V lost 4 bases to trimming and J lost 3 bases, with 10 bases between them. The CDR3 covers 14 residues. Together with reference TRBV15 and TRBJ1-5, the CDR3 gives the full variable domain: DAMVIQNPRYQVTQFGKPVTLSCSQTLNHNVMYWYQQKSSQAPKLLFHYYDKDFNNEADTPDNFQSRRPNTSFCFLDIRSPGLGDTAMYLCATSTGIYNQPQHFGDGTRLSIL.

The CDR3 region is CASSPQLGRDRGQETQYF. The CDR3 DNA follows: TGTGCCAGCTCACCACAGCTAGGGCGGGACAGGGGCCAAGAGACCCAGTACTTC. The chain combines TRBV18 with TRBJ2-5, with 10 bases aligning to TRBD1. With V trimmed by 1 base and J by 1 base, 9 bases remained unmatched. The CDR3 runs to 18 residues. Looked up from germline, CDR1 is KGHSH and CDR2 is LQKENI. Complete variable domain (other parts from reference TRBV18 and TRBJ2-5): NAGVMQNPRHLVRRRGQEARLRCSPMKGHSHVYWYRQLPEEGLKFMVYLQKENIIDESGMPKERFSAEFPKEGPSILRIQQVVRGDSAAYFCASSPQLGRDRGQETQYFGPGTRLLVL.

This chain links TRBV6-5 with TRBJ2-5, with TRBD1 as a possible D gene (6 bases). The DNA end is a closer match to TRBJ2-7, so the J assignment may be wrong. Germline lookup yields CDR1 MNHEY and CDR2 SVGAGI. The CDR3 extends over 14 amino acids. CDR3 bases: TGTGCCAGCAGTCAGGGGCTCCGGTCCTACGAGCAGTACTTC. Amino acids: CASSQGLRSYEQYF.

This clone was observed once. The chain has TRBV7-2 and TRBJ2-5; 10 bases match TRBD2. The CDR3 consists of 15 residues. From germline, CDR1 is SGHTA and CDR2 FQGNSA. The junction had 4 bases not matched to a gene; V was cut back by 5 bases and J by 1 base. CDR3 sequence: CASSPTSGIQETQYF. As DNA, the CDR3 is TGTGCCAGCAGCCCCACTAGCGGGATCCAAGAGACCCAGTACTTC.

The chain couples TRBV19 to TRBJ2-2, with 8 bases matching TRBD1. This CDR3 spans 13 amino acids. Germline values: CDR1 LNHDA, CDR2 SQIVND (reference sequence). The J segment lost 5 bases and the V segment lost 7 bases, leaving 3 bases of the junction unmatched. The CDR3 coding sequence is TGTGCCAGTAACAGGGGGACAACCGGGGAGCTGTTTTTT. It codes for CASNRGTTGELFF. Looking up the rest from reference TRBV19 and TRBJ2-2 gives the full variable domain: DGGITQSPKYLFRKEGQNVTLSCEQNLNHDAMYWYRQDPGQGLRLIYYSQIVNDFQKGDIAEGYSVSREKKESFPLTVTSAQKNPTAFYLCASNRGTTGELFFGEGSRLTVL.

The chain links TRBV6-1 to TRBJ1-1, with TRBD1 as a possible D gene (5 bases). This CDR3 has 15 residues. V gave up 2 bases and J gave up 4 bases, with 14 bases separating them. Germline CDR1 is MNHNS and CDR2 is SASEGT. This chain's CDR3 is CASSELGLRSTEAFF. The CDR3 bases are TGTGCCAGCAGTGAATTGGGACTGCGGTCCACTGAAGCTTTCTTT.

This chain uses TRBV9 with TRBJ2-1; the D gene is possibly TRBD1 (6 bases). The germline gives CDR1 SGDLS, CDR2 YYNGEE. V gave up 0 bases and J gave up 7 bases, with 14 bases separating them. The CDR3 loop spans 15 amino acids. The CDR3 DNA reads as TGTGCCAGCAGCGTAGATGGGACATACGGGAATGAGCAGTTCTTC. This codes for CASSVDGTYGNEQFF.

The CDR3 nucleotides read TGTGCCAGCAGCGTCGCCGGGACAGGGGCTAACTATGGCTACACCTTC. Protein: CASSVAGTGANYGYTF. V and J are TRBV9 and TRBJ1-2, with 10 bases identical to TRBD1. Germline trimming cut 2 bases from V and 0 bases from J; bases unmatched to any gene: 4. The CDR3 sequence is 16 residues long. Germline V CDR1 and CDR2: SGDLS, YYNGEE.

This chain joins TRBV19 and TRBJ1-2; D gene uncertain. The V end lost 0 bases, the J end lost 3 bases, and 8 bases lay between the germline ends. Germline CDR1 is LNHDA and CDR2 is SQIVND (reference sequence). This CDR3 is 14 amino acids long. CDR3 DNA sequence: TGTGCCAGTAGTATAGAGTTCCCAGACTATGGCTACACCTTC. As protein: CASSIEFPDYGYTF.

The chain couples TRBV19 to TRBJ1-3; 7 bases map to TRBD1. V was clipped by 8 bases and J by 7 bases; unmatched bases: 8. The CDR3 is made up of 13 amino acids. CDR1 and CDR2 (germline): LNHDA, SQIVND (reference sequence). The CDR3 DNA sequence: TGTGCCAGTGGGACAGCCAGCTCCAACACCATATATTTT. This encodes CASGTASSNTIYF. The full variable domain, completed using reference TRBV19 and TRBJ1-3, is DGGITQSPKYLFRKEGQNVTLSCEQNLNHDAMYWYRQDPGQGLRLIYYSQIVNDFQKGDIAEGYSVSREKKESFPLTVTSAQKNPTAFYLCASGTASSNTIYFGEGSWLTVV.

The V call is TRBV7-9, the J call TRBJ1-4; no clear D. Trimming stripped 8 bases from V and 1 base from J, with 8 bases between. From germline, CDR1 is SEHNR and CDR2 FQNEAQ (reference sequence). The CDR3 is 13 residues long. CDR3 bases: TGTGCCAGCGTTCGGGTAACTAATGAAAAACTGTTTTTT. Its protein is CASVRVTNEKLFF.

J is TRBJ2-7 and V is TRBV7-2; tentatively, D is TRBD1 (6 bases). V was shortened by 2 bases and J by 1 base, with 15 bases between the two germline ends. Per germline, CDR1 SGHTA and CDR2 FQGNSA. This CDR3 is 16 amino acids long. CDR3 nucleotides: TGTGCCAGCAGCTTAATTGGGGGCGAAGGTTCCTACGAGCAGTACTTC. This gives the protein CASSLIGGEGSYEQYF.

The chain is built from TRBV18 and TRBJ2-3; maybe TRBD2 (6 bases). The CDR3 is 15 residues long. Trimming removed 2 bases from V and 0 bases from J, with 9 bases in between. From germline, CDR1 is KGHSH and CDR2 LQKENI. The CDR3 DNA reads TGTGCCAGCTCACCAACGGGACTTAGCACAGATACGCAGTATTTT. Encoded protein: CASSPTGLSTDTQYF.